This entry features one TCR beta chain sequence. Its antigen is not identified. This specimen belongs to a study of cytomegalovirus exposure and HLA in healthy donors. Study-wide results and limits: The study listed approximately 170 cytomegalovirus-associated TCR beta chains.

The study ran its PCR with 60 Vbeta and 13 Jbeta primers. TCRdb keeps only in-frame clones here, not all; method: immunoSEQ multiplex PCR. The table shows tens of thousands of clones, with over 60% occurring only once. V was pared by 6 bases and J by 8 bases, with 7 bases of the junction left unmatched. CDR1 and CDR2 (germline): MNHEY, SVGAGI. CDR3 length: 14 amino acids. This chain connects TRBV6-5 to TRBJ1-6; TRBD1 agrees at 7 bases. Sequencing was performed on PBMCs. The receptor was isolated from a woman between 35 and 50 years old in good health and CMV-seropositive. The CDR3, as DNA: TGTGCCAGCAGCCCGGGACAGTACTATTCACCCCTCCACTTT. Amino acids: CASSPGQYYSPLHF.